The 20 T cell receptor beta chains presented below share a single source sample, sequenced in a study of shared clonotypes between healthy human individuals. TCRdb keeps only in-frame clones here, not all; method: immunoSEQ multiplex PCR. The sample includes around 2,000,000 clones, roughly 94% of them seen just once. Sequenced sample: naive CD4+ T cells sorted from blood. The subset: CD45RA+ positively selected. All receptors derive from a young man in good health.

The rearrangement uses TRBV7-9 and TRBJ2-5, with 7 bases lining up with TRBD1. Trimming at V came to 4 bases and at J to 5 bases, leaving 7 bases not matched to a gene. This CDR3 has 14 residues. In germline, CDR1 is SEHNR, CDR2 FQNEAQ (reference sequence). CDR3 sequence: CASSSTGASETQYF. Written as DNA, the CDR3 is TGTGCCAGCAGCTCTACAGGGGCTTCGGAGACCCAGTACTTC.

The chain carries TRBV14 and TRBJ1-1; 7 bases are shared with TRBD1. Germline assignment: CDR1 SGHDN and CDR2 FVKESK. V lost 2 bases, J lost 7 bases, and 7 bases stayed unmatched. This CDR3 contains 14 residues. The CDR3 loop is CASSQTTGLGEAFF. The CDR3 coding sequence is TGTGCCAGCAGCCAAACGACAGGGCTTGGTGAAGCTTTCTTT.

The chain recombines TRBV7-6 with TRBJ1-5; D gene uncertain. Germline V gene data show CDR1 as SGHVS and CDR2 as FNYEAQ. V lost 1 base to trimming and J lost 6 bases, with 10 bases between them. The CDR3 runs 14 residues. The CDR3 region is CASSLDSSAQPQHF. Here the CDR3 DNA reads TGTGCCAGCAGCTTAGATTCTTCCGCTCAGCCCCAGCATTTT.

A note on this clone: Just one base apart from a much larger clone, this may be a read error. Other DNA sequences in the same sample also yield this CDR3. This rearrangement joins TRBV11-2 to TRBJ2-2; D gene uncertain. Trimming left V 1 base short and J 4 bases short, with 4 bases between. The CDR3 consists of 13 residues. From germline, CDR1 is SGHAT and CDR2 FQNNGV. CDR3 residues: CASSLVGTGELFF. The CDR3 DNA is TGTGCCAGCAGCTTAGTGGGCACCGGGGAGCTGTTTTTT.

The count of this clone is one. This chain joins TRBV5-4 and TRBJ2-7; the D gene could be TRBD1 or TRBD2 (7 bases each). V was shortened by 5 bases and J by 1 base, with 13 bases between the two germline ends. The CDR3 length is 14 residues. Germline lookup yields CDR1 SGHNT and CDR2 YYREEE (reference sequence). The CDR3 reads CASSTGEGSYEQYF. CDR3 in DNA: TGTGCCAGCAGTACAGGGGAGGGGTCCTACGAGCAGTACTTC.

The V call is TRBV4-2, the J call TRBJ1-2; 7 nucleotides align to TRBD1. The V gene end was trimmed by 3 bases and the J gene end by 2 bases; junction bases not matched to a gene: 6. Germline V gives CDR1 LGHNA, CDR2 YNFKEQ. The CDR3 length is 15 residues. The CDR3 nucleotides are TGTGCCAGCAGCCAGAGGGACAGACTAAACTATGGCTACACCTTC. Translation gives CASSQRDRLNYGYTF.

The chain is built from TRBV2 and TRBJ2-1; D might be TRBD1 or TRBD2, each matching 5 bases. CDR1 is SNHLY and CDR2 is FYNNEI in the germline V gene. The CDR3 is 14 residues long. V lost 7 bases to trimming and J lost 0 bases, with 10 bases between them. CDR3 DNA: TGTGCCAGCATCGGGACCAGCTCCTACAATGAGCAGTTCTTC. It yields the protein CASIGTSSYNEQFF. Full variable domain (outside the CDR3, taken from reference TRBV2 and TRBJ2-1): EPEVTQTPSHQVTQMGQEVILRCVPISNHLYFYWYRQILGQKVEFLVSFYNNEISEKSEIFDDQFSVERPDGSNFTLKIRSTKLEDSAMYFCASIGTSSYNEQFFGPGTRLTVL.

This clone was seen a single time. J is TRBJ1-2 and V is TRBV30; D is ambiguous. CDR3 length: 10 residues. Trimming took 2 bases from V and 5 from J, leaving 3 bases between them. Per germline, CDR1 GTSNPN and CDR2 SVGIG (reference sequence). CDR3 sequence: CAWSSYGYTF. CDR3 nucleotides: TGTGCCTGGAGTTCGTATGGCTACACCTTC.

This sequence joins TRBV2 and TRBJ2-3; no reliable D call. The germline CDR1 and CDR2 sequences are SNHLY and FYNNEI. This CDR3 comprises 13 residues. V lost 6 bases, J lost 8 bases, and 15 bases lay in between. CDR3 sequence reads: CASRDRALGTQYF. CDR3 nucleotides: TGTGCCAGCAGGGACCGCGCATTGGGTACGCAGTATTTT.

The chain has TRBV10-3 and TRBJ2-3, with 12 bases matching TRBD2. CDR1 and CDR2 from the germline V gene are ENHRY and SYGVKD. Trimming removed 4 bases from V and 11 bases from J; junction bases left unmatched: 10. The CDR3 runs to 15 residues. The CDR3 region is CAISALAGGQGEQYF. The CDR3, as DNA: TGTGCCATCAGTGCGCTAGCGGGAGGGCAGGGGGAGCAGTATTTT.

The genes are TRBV2 and TRBJ1-3, with 7 bases that match TRBD1. The V gene's germline CDR1 is SNHLY and CDR2 FYNNEI. The CDR3 length is 15 residues. Trimming cost V 8 bases and J 1 base; bases outside gene matches: 8. The CDR3 reads CASGRQGGSGNTIYF. The DNA of the CDR3 is TGTGCCAGCGGAAGACAGGGTGGATCTGGAAACACCATATATTTT.

The V and J genes are TRBV6-5 and TRBJ2-5, with D perhaps TRBD2 (7 bases). This CDR3 contains 13 residues. The ends were cut back, 5 bases at V and 5 bases at J, with 12 bases in the middle. CDR1 MNHEY and CDR2 SVGAGI come from the germline V gene. The CDR3 is CASSAGALETQYF. The DNA for the CDR3 is TGTGCCAGCAGTGCGGGGGCCCTTGAGACCCAGTACTTC.

The V gene is TRBV4-1, the J gene TRBJ2-5; the D gene could be TRBD1 or TRBD2 (5 bases each). The V and J ends lost 5 bases and 4 bases respectively, with 20 bases between them. The CDR3 has 16 residues. Germline loops: CDR1 MGHRA, CDR2 YSYEKL. In nucleotides, the CDR3 is TGCGCCAGCAGCGAGAGGGGCCCGCCAGCAGCAGAGACCCAGTACTTC. It is translated as CASSERGPPAAETQYF.

In this sample, this clone turned up once. The rearrangement joins TRBV5-6 to TRBJ2-3; D ambiguous. Trimming shortened V by 4 bases and J by 1 base, and 13 bases separated the two germline ends. This CDR3 is 15 amino acids long. CDR1 is SGHDT, CDR2 YYEEEE, per germline. CDR3 sequence (DNA): TGTGCCAGCAGCATCCCGGGCGCGGGCACAGATACGCAGTATTTT. It translates to CASSIPGAGTDTQYF. The complete variable domain, with remaining parts taken from reference TRBV5-6 and TRBJ2-3, reads DAGVTQSPTHLIKTRGQQVTLRCSPKSGHDTVSWYQQALGQGPQFIFQYYEEEERQRGNFPDRFSGHQFPNYSSELNVNALLLGDSALYLCASSIPGAGTDTQYFGPGTRLTVL.

The chain carries TRBV5-1 and TRBJ2-2; D is perhaps TRBD2 (5 bases). Trimming removed 6 bases at V and 0 bases at J, with 15 bases between. This CDR3 comprises 16 residues. The germline CDR1 and CDR2 sequences are SGHRS and YFSETQ. In nucleotides, the CDR3 is TGCGCCAGCACCCAGGAGGCATCGACGAACACCGGGGAGCTGTTTTTT. As protein: CASTQEASTNTGELFF.

The chain joins TRBV5-1 to TRBJ2-1, with D unresolved. Germline lookup yields CDR1 SGHRS and CDR2 YFSETQ. The CDR3 totals 15 residues. V lost 1 base, J lost 5 bases, and 13 bases lay in between. The CDR3 nucleotides read TGCGCCAGCAGCTTGTACCCCGGACCGAACAATGAGCAGTTCTTC. It codes for CASSLYPGPNNEQFF.

With respect to this clone: The sample carries other DNA sequences with the same CDR3. The chain joins TRBV18 to TRBJ1-2, with TRBD1 matching over 9 bases. V was pared by 3 bases and J by 2 bases, with 4 bases of the junction left unmatched. This CDR3 comprises 15 residues. The germline gives CDR1 KGHSH, CDR2 LQKENI. CDR3 in amino acids: CASSPSQGANYGYTF. The CDR3 DNA sequence: TGTGCCAGCTCACCCTCACAGGGGGCAAACTATGGCTACACCTTC.

The chain uses TRBV5-1 and TRBJ1-2; 7 positions match TRBD1. CDR1 SGHRS and CDR2 YFSETQ come from the germline V gene. J gave up 6 bases and V 0 bases, and 5 bases lay outside the gene matches. The CDR3 totals 14 residues. The CDR3 region is CASSLADTGDGYTF. The CDR3, as DNA: TGCGCCAGCAGCTTGGCTGATACAGGGGATGGCTACACCTTC.

The V call is TRBV5-6, the J call TRBJ2-5; possibly TRBD1 or TRBD2 for D (5 bases each). This CDR3 is built from 14 residues. V was pared by 2 bases and J by 2 bases, with 10 bases between. Germline V CDR1 and CDR2: SGHDT, YYEEEE. DNA of the CDR3: TGTGCCAGCAGCTTACCGGGACCTCAAGAGACCCAGTACTTC. The encoded protein is CASSLPGPQETQYF.

The chain is built from TRBV4-1 and TRBJ2-1; 10 nucleotides match TRBD1. Germline lookup yields CDR1 MGHRA and CDR2 YSYEKL. V shed 1 base and J 6 bases; nucleotides not matched to a gene: 6. This CDR3 is 16 amino acids long. The chain's CDR3 is CASSQGPGQGTNEQFF. The CDR3 DNA sequence: TGCGCCAGCAGCCAAGGACCGGGACAGGGGACCAATGAGCAGTTCTTC.